This entry lists 32 T cell receptor beta chains sequenced from one sample in a study of response to subunit inactivated influenza vaccine. TCRdb called the RT-PCR reads again in MiXCR, with one record for every CDR3 protein. The sample holds under 750,000 distinct CDR3 sequences, over 9.5% seen once. This material consisted of PBMCs from blood, taken on the day of vaccination. These receptors were taken from a man over 45 who received an inactivated influenza vaccine.

Notes on this clonotype: This sequence may be a read error, since a much larger clone differs from it by one base. The gene calls are TRBV12-3 or TRBV12-4 and TRBJ2-1; 15 bases fit TRBD2. The CDR3 totals 19 residues. CDR3 amino acids: CACSFLGLAGGGSYNEQFF. As DNA, the CDR3 is TGTGCCTGCAGTTTCTTAGGACTAGCGGGAGGGGGGTCCTACAATGAGCAGTTCTTC.

This chain joins TRBV12-3 or TRBV12-4 and TRBJ2-7; D is unclear. Trimming left V 4 bases short and J 5 bases short, with 15 bases between. The CDR3 has 14 amino acids. DNA of the CDR3: TGTGCCAGCAGTTCTCAGACCCGCACCCACGAGCAGTACTTC. The encoded protein is CASSSQTRTHEQYF.

In DNA, the CDR3 is TGTGCCAGCAGTCAAGGGACAGAATTTAGCAATCAGCCCCAGCATTTT. Its translation: CASSQGTEFSNQPQHF. V and J are TRBV6-1 and TRBJ1-5, with TRBD1 identical over 7 bases. The trim removed 5 bases at V and 0 bases at J, leaving 7 bases unmatched. From germline, CDR1 is MNHNS and CDR2 SASEGT. The CDR3 length is 16 residues.

This clonotype was seen many times. The V call is TRBV7-2, the J call TRBJ2-2; D might be TRBD1 (5 bases). With 2 bases removed from V and 4 bases from J, the gap between germline ends came to 8 bases. In germline, CDR1 is SGHTA, CDR2 FQGNSA. This CDR3 is built from 14 residues. The CDR3 DNA reads as TGTGCCAGCAGCTTAACAGGCAGCACCGGGGAGCTGTTTTTT. Amino acid sequence: CASSLTGSTGELFF.

This clonotype was seen only a few times. The V call is TRBV11-2, the J call TRBJ2-7; a weak D match, TRBD2 (6 bases). Deletions cut 1 base from V and 0 bases from J, with 10 bases between. Germline V gene lookup returns CDR1 SGHAT and CDR2 FQNNGV. The CDR3 is 15 amino acids. The CDR3 DNA sequence: TGTGCCAGCAGCTTAGCGCGGGATAACTCCTACGAGCAGTACTTC. It codes for CASSLARDNSYEQYF.

The chain links TRBV12-3 or TRBV12-4 to TRBJ2-7, with 7 bases lining up with TRBD1. Trimming removed 5 bases from V and 1 base from J; junction bases left unmatched: 8. The CDR3 is made up of 15 amino acids. The CDR3 nucleotides are TGTGCCAGCAGTCCGACAGGGAAGTCGTCCTACGAGCAGTACTTC. It specifies CASSPTGKSSYEQYF.

This clonotype was seen many times. The chain carries TRBV20-1 and TRBJ2-7, with 7 bases matching TRBD1. V shed 3 bases and J 0 bases; nucleotides not matched to a gene: 8. Germline CDR1 reads DFQATT; CDR2 reads SNEGSKA (reference sequence). The CDR3 length is 15 residues. DNA of the CDR3: TGCAGTGCTAGTTTACGGGACAGCTCCTCCTACGAGCAGTACTTC. Translated, it gives CSASLRDSSSYEQYF.

This clonotype was picked up one time. The J gene is TRBJ2-4, the V gene TRBV20-1; 11 nucleotides align to TRBD2. J was trimmed by 1 base and V by 7 bases; bases with no gene match: 6. The CDR3 spans 15 residues. Germline-derived CDR1 and CDR2 are DFQATT and SNEGSKA (reference sequence). DNA for the CDR3: TGCAGTGGTACACTAGCGGGAGCCGCCAAAAACATTCAGTACTTC. Translated: CSGTLAGAAKNIQYF.

This clonotype was seen a few times. The rearrangement joins TRBV4-3 to TRBJ1-2, with a weak D call TRBD1 (5 bases). V was trimmed by 0 bases and J by 4 bases, leaving 9 bases between them. This CDR3 has 14 residues. Germline CDR1 is LGHNA and CDR2 is YSLEER. CDR3 sequence (DNA): TGCGCCAGCAGCCAAGAGGAGACAGCCTATGGCTACACCTTC. This encodes CASSQEETAYGYTF.

The chain uses TRBV9 and TRBJ2-4; 7 bases map to TRBD2. Germline trimming cut 0 bases from V and 8 bases from J; bases unmatched to any gene: 5. This CDR3 spans 14 amino acids. Germline V lookup: CDR1 SGDLS, CDR2 YYNGEE. The CDR3 spells CASSVALTSHIQYF. The CDR3 DNA follows: TGTGCCAGCAGCGTAGCTCTGACTAGCCACATTCAGTACTTC.

This clonotype was found many times. V is TRBV7-8 and J is TRBJ2-3; D not resolved. The V end was cut by 1 base, the J end by 2 bases, with 4 bases between. The CDR3 length is 13 residues. CDR1 SGHVS and CDR2 FQNEAQ come from the germline V gene. The CDR3 nucleotides are TGTGCCAGCAGCTTAGTCTACACAGATACGCAGTATTTT. Amino acid sequence: CASSLVYTDTQYF. The whole variable domain, filled in from reference TRBV7-8 and TRBJ2-3, reads GAGVSQSPRYKVAKRGQDVALRCDPISGHVSLFWYQQALGQGPEFLTYFQNEAQLDKSGLPSDRFFAERPEGSVSTLKIQRTQQEDSAVYLCASSLVYTDTQYFGPGTRLTVL.

In its sample, this clonotype was seen a few times. CDR3 sequence (DNA): TGTGCCAGCAGCACCCGCCTCGCGGGCCAAGAGACCCAGTACTTC. This codes for CASSTRLAGQETQYF. This sequence joins TRBV7-2 and TRBJ2-5; D may be TRBD2 (5 bases). From germline, CDR1 is SGHTA and CDR2 FQGNSA. CDR3 length: 15 amino acids. V dropped 5 bases and J dropped 1 base, with 14 bases sitting between them.

This clonotype was counted between two and nine times. V is TRBV29-1 and J is TRBJ2-1; D assignment may be TRBD1 or TRBD2 (5 bases each). The CDR3 is made up of 14 amino acids. The V and J ends lost 4 bases and 8 bases respectively, with 18 bases between them. The V gene's germline CDR1 is SQVTM and CDR2 ANQGSEA. The CDR3 region has the DNA TGCAGCGTTGCTAAAGGACTGGGGACCTATGAGCAGTTCTTC. Amino acid sequence: CSVAKGLGTYEQFF.

This clonotype was detected only a few times. The chain couples TRBV12-3 or TRBV12-4 to TRBJ2-5, with 7 nucleotides matching TRBD1. The CDR3 has 14 amino acids. Losses at the gene ends were 4 bases for V and 5 bases for J; bases not matched to a gene: 7. For the CDR3, the DNA is TGTGCCAGCAGTTCCCGAGGACAGGCCGAGACCCAGTACTTC. Translating gives CASSSRGQAETQYF.

The chain joins TRBV11-2 to TRBJ2-7, with TRBD2 matching 14 bases. The CDR3 is 18 residues long. The V and J ends lost 1 base and 3 bases, in that order; junction bases with no gene match: 8. Germline lookup yields CDR1 SGHAT and CDR2 FQNNGV. In DNA form, the CDR3 reads TGTGCCAGCAGCTTAGTTCACGGGACTAGCGGGAGAGGCTACGAGCAGTACTTC. It encodes CASSLVHGTSGRGYEQYF.

A note on this clonotype: One junction end disagrees with the germline gene, perhaps due to a read error. This chain connects TRBV7-9 to TRBJ1-5; D perhaps matches TRBD1 (5 bases). CDR1 and CDR2 from the germline V gene are SEHNR and FQNEAQ (reference sequence). The CDR3 totals 15 residues. In DNA form, the CDR3 reads TGTGCCAGCAGATTAGGAGGGGCGCTGGGGCAGCCCCAGCATTTT. Its protein product is CASRLGGALGQPQHF. Variable domain in full (rest from reference TRBV7-9 and TRBJ1-5): DTGVSQNPRHKITKRGQNVTFRCDPISEHNRLYWYRQTLGQGPEFLTYFQNEAQLEKSRLLSDRFSAERPKGSFSTLEIQRTEQGDSAMYLCASRLGGALGQPQHFGDGTRLSIL.

This clonotype was seen repeatedly, ten times or more. This chain uses TRBV5-1 with TRBJ2-7; D is ambiguous. The V end was cut by 7 bases, the J end by 4 bases, with 9 bases between. The CDR3 totals 11 residues. In germline, CDR1 is SGHRS, CDR2 YFSETQ. The CDR3: CASRNLYEQYF. CDR3 nucleotide sequence: TGCGCCAGCCGAAATCTATACGAGCAGTACTTC.

Only a few counts were recorded for this clonotype. The chain uses TRBV7-9 and TRBJ2-1, with 8 bases lining up with TRBD1. J gave up 5 bases and V 6 bases, and 6 bases lay outside the gene matches. CDR1 is SEHNR and CDR2 is FQNEAQ in the germline V gene (reference sequence). The CDR3 loop spans 14 amino acids. The CDR3 reads CASSSGDRHNEQFF. The CDR3 coding sequence is TGTGCCAGCAGTTCAGGGGACAGGCACAATGAGCAGTTCTTC.

This clonotype was seen many times. The rearrangement links TRBV18 to TRBJ2-5; 7 nucleotides line up with TRBD2. Losses at the gene ends were 3 bases for V and 5 bases for J; bases not matched to a gene: 9. The CDR3 totals 15 residues. Germline V gene data show CDR1 as KGHSH and CDR2 as LQKENI. The CDR3 bases are TGTGCCAGCTCACCCTTACTAGCGAATCTTGAGACCCAGTACTTC. This gives the protein CASSPLLANLETQYF.

There are a few counts of this clonotype. This rearrangement joins TRBV6-1 to TRBJ2-1; D may be TRBD1 (5 bases). The V and J ends lost 6 bases and 7 bases respectively, with 19 bases between them. This CDR3 contains 15 residues. The V gene's germline CDR1 is MNHNS and CDR2 SASEGT. In nucleotides, the CDR3 is TGTGCCAGCAGCCCTCCGAGACAGTCAAGGAATGAGCAGTTCTTC. This gives the protein CASSPPRQSRNEQFF.

This clonotype was picked up many times. The chain uses TRBV12-3 or TRBV12-4 and TRBJ2-2; possible D gene TRBD1, 5 bases. The CDR3 totals 14 residues. Trimming took off 5 bases at V and 1 base at J, with 8 bases between the two ends. CDR3 region: CASSTTGNTGELFF. The DNA of the CDR3 is TGTGCCAGCAGTACCACAGGGAACACCGGGGAGCTGTTTTTT.

This clonotype was seen more than once but under ten times. The chain combines TRBV29-1 with TRBJ1-2; 7 bases are shared with TRBD1. The trim removed 7 bases at V and 0 bases at J, leaving 8 bases unmatched. CDR3 length equals 14 residues. CDR1 and CDR2 from the germline V gene are SQVTM and ANQGSEA. The CDR3 region is CSAGLQGPNYGYTF. The CDR3 region has the DNA TGCAGCGCTGGGCTACAGGGGCCTAACTATGGCTACACCTTC.

V and J are TRBV28 and TRBJ2-1, with D perhaps matching TRBD2 (6 bases). The germline CDR1 and CDR2 sequences are MDHEN and SYDVKM. CDR3 length equals 17 residues. Trimming took 2 bases from V and 0 from J, leaving 14 bases between them. The CDR3 DNA reads as TGTGCCAGCAGTTTAGGGGGGTCGCGGGGCTCCTACAATGAGCAGTTCTTC. It codes for CASSLGGSRGSYNEQFF.

This chain connects TRBV28 to TRBJ2-1; 10 bases align to TRBD2. The germline V gene encodes CDR1 MDHEN and CDR2 SYDVKM. Trimming removed 2 bases from V and 7 bases from J; junction bases left unmatched: 11. CDR3 length equals 17 residues. The CDR3 spells CASSLGTLAGGWNEQFF. For the CDR3, the DNA is TGTGCCAGCAGTTTAGGGACTTTAGCGGGAGGTTGGAATGAGCAGTTCTTC.

This chain uses TRBV20-1 with TRBJ2-3; 8 bases match TRBD2. Germline assignment: CDR1 DFQATT and CDR2 SNEGSKA (reference sequence). The ends lost 0 bases at V and 8 bases at J; junction bases unmatched: 10. This CDR3 region has 15 residues. DNA of the CDR3: TGCAGTGCTAGAGATTTCGGTAGCGGGGTTTTTACGCAGTATTTT. The encoded protein is CSARDFGSGVFTQYF.

This clonotype was counted between two and nine times. In nucleotides, the CDR3 is TGTGCCAGCAGCTCCCTTGTGACTGAAGCTTTCTTT. The encoded protein is CASSSLVTEAFF. The genes are TRBV7-2 and TRBJ1-1; no clear D. The CDR3 is made up of 12 amino acids. Trimming pared 4 bases from V and 5 bases from J, leaving 8 bases between. CDR1 is SGHTA and CDR2 is FQGNSA in the germline V gene.

At least ten counts were recorded for this clonotype. The V call is TRBV28, the J call TRBJ2-1; a possible D gene is TRBD2 (5 bases). The germline V and J ends were trimmed by 6 bases and 5 bases, with 8 bases remaining between them. From germline, CDR1 is MDHEN and CDR2 SYDVKM. This CDR3 is 12 amino acids long. As DNA, the CDR3 is TGTGCCAGCAGGGAGGCCCACAATGAGCAGTTCTTC. It translates to CASREAHNEQFF.

This clonotype was observed a handful of times. This chain links TRBV29-1 with TRBJ2-5; TRBD2 matches 7 bases. V lost 4 bases and J lost 0; bases outside the gene matches: 5. This CDR3 is built from 14 residues. CDR1 SQVTM and CDR2 ANQGSEA come from the germline V gene. Here the CDR3 reads CSVVDGGYQETQYF. CDR3 in DNA: TGCAGCGTTGTAGACGGGGGGTACCAAGAGACCCAGTACTTC. Using reference TRBV29-1 and TRBJ2-5 for the parts outside the CDR3, the full variable domain is SAVISQKPSRDICQRGTSLTIQCQVDSQVTMMFWYRQQPGQSLTLIATANQGSEATYESGFVIDKFPISRPNLTFSTLTVSNMSPEDSSIYLCSVVDGGYQETQYFGPGTRLLVL.

The V call is TRBV4-3, the J call TRBJ2-2; D not certain. The CDR3 spans 15 residues. The germline V gene encodes CDR1 LGHNA and CDR2 YSLEER. V was trimmed by 0 bases and J by 4 bases, leaving 9 bases between them. CDR3: CASSQEKGSTGELFF. For the CDR3, the DNA is TGCGCCAGCAGCCAAGAGAAAGGAAGCACCGGGGAGCTGTTTTTT.

This clonotype was seen ten or more times. This chain uses TRBV5-1 with TRBJ2-3; unclear D gene. Germline CDR1 reads SGHRS; CDR2 reads YFSETQ. The CDR3 totals 14 residues. The V end lost 2 bases, the J end lost 2 bases, and 9 bases lay between the germline ends. The CDR3 here is CASSLSRVTDTQYF. DNA of the CDR3: TGCGCCAGCAGCTTATCGCGAGTCACAGATACGCAGTATTTT.

This clonotype was recorded many times. The rearrangement links TRBV7-8 to TRBJ2-3; 7 positions agree with TRBD1. This CDR3 comprises 15 residues. V was clipped by 4 bases and J by 2 bases; unmatched bases: 6. Germline CDR1 SGHVS, CDR2 FQNEAQ. The CDR3, as DNA: TGTGCCAGCAGCTCCCGGGACAGACCCACAGATACGCAGTATTTT. Its translation: CASSSRDRPTDTQYF.

Details on this clonotype: The junction departs from germline at one end; a sequencing error may be responsible. J is TRBJ1-2 and V is TRBV20-1; D possibly corresponds to TRBD1 (5 bases). Per germline, CDR1 DFQATT and CDR2 SNEGSKA (reference sequence). The CDR3 loop spans 14 amino acids. CDR3 residues: CSSRDYQGTSGYTF. CDR3 sequence (DNA): TGCAGTTCTAGAGATTATCAGGGTACATCTGGCTACACCTTC.